This TCR beta chain was recorded in a study of blood T cell repertoires in COVID-19. Study-wide context: There were acute and convalescent COVID-19 samples, and they came from the United States, Italy and Spain. Nucleic acid was either cDNA or gDNA, and it came from T cells, B-cell-depleted T cells, or PBMCs.

Repertoires were generated with immunoSEQ multiplex PCR, while TCRdb's copy carries only in-frame clones and drops some. This sample has roughly 120,000 clones, with 60% to 85% found just once. Germline loops: CDR1 SGHVS, CDR2 FNYEAQ. The CDR3 is made up of 15 amino acids. The germline V and J ends were trimmed by 2 bases and 9 bases, with 14 bases remaining between them. This rearrangement joins TRBV7-6 to TRBJ1-6, with D tentatively TRBD1 (5 bases). Sequencing was done on a sample of peripheral blood. The clonotype was recovered from a man between 65 and 85 years old with acute or convalescent COVID-19. CDR3 loop: CASSLTGQGGSPLHF. In nucleotides, the CDR3 is TGTGCCAGCAGCTTAACAGGCCAGGGAGGTTCACCCCTCCACTTT.